This is a list of T cell receptor beta chains from one sample in a study of cytomegalovirus exposure and HLA in healthy donors. Measured with immunoSEQ multiplex PCR; TCRdb has only the in-frame clones, and not every one. In the table there are around 100,000 clones, more than 70% of which are singletons. The material sequenced was PBMCs. The receptor source for this set is a woman between 55 and 75 years old in good health and CMV-seropositive. CDR3s include the opening cysteine and the closing phenylalanine or tryptophan. A D gene is named only where the DNA matches it firmly. Some rows mark clone size as missing; the rest say once, few, many or name a class of expanded clone.

CDR3 DNA	CDR3 protein	clone size	V gene	J gene	D gene
TGTGCCAGCAGCCAAACAGGGGGCGGCAATCAGCCCCAGCATTTT	CASSQTGGGNQPQHF	NA	TRBV7-8	TRBJ1-5	TRBD1
TGTGCCAGCAGCTCGCTCGGGGGGGGTACGCAGTATTTT	CASSSLGGGTQYF	once	TRBV7-2	TRBJ2-3	TRBD2
TGTGCCAGCAGCCAAGTGGCGGGAGGTGGAAACACCATATATTTT	CASSQVAGGGNTIYF	NA	TRBV4-2	TRBJ1-3	NA
TGTGCCAGCAGTTTGGCAGGGGACTACGAGCAGTACTTC	CASSLAGDYEQYF	NA	TRBV28	TRBJ2-7	NA
TGTGCCAGCAGTGAAGGGCAGCTAAACACCGGGGAGCTGTTTTTT	CASSEGQLNTGELFF	NA	TRBV25-1	TRBJ2-2	NA
TGTGCCACCCTCTACGGACGGGACTACGAGCAGTACTTC	CATLYGRDYEQYF	NA	TRBV10-3	TRBJ2-7	NA
TGTGCCAGCAGCCCCGGGACAGAAGTTAACTATGGCTACACCTTC	CASSPGTEVNYGYTF	NA	TRBV13	TRBJ1-2	TRBD1
TGTGCCAGCAGCTTGGCCGTCGGGAGGGCCTACGAGCAGTACTTC	CASSLAVGRAYEQYF	once	TRBV5-4	TRBJ2-7	TRBD2
TGTGCCAGCAGCCCTTACCTCGGGACATCACGCGAGCAGTACTTC	CASSPYLGTSREQYF	once	TRBV27	TRBJ2-7	NA
TGTGCCAGCATGACGGGACCTTCGGGGGGGTTGTACTTC	CASMTGPSGGLYF	NA	TRBV2	TRBJ2-4	TRBD2
TGTGCCAGCACCCCCCGGGAGATCAACAATGAGCAGTTCTTC	CASTPREINNEQFF	NA	TRBV11-2	TRBJ2-1	NA
TGTGCCAGCAGCTGGGACAGGTCCTACGAGCAGTACTTC	CASSWDRSYEQYF	NA	TRBV7-2	TRBJ2-7	TRBD1
TGTGCCATCAGAGCTACAGGGGAATGGGCTGAAGCTTTCTTT	CAIRATGEWAEAFF	NA	TRBV10-3	TRBJ1-1	TRBD1
TGCGCCAGCAGGCTGAGCTCTGGAAACACCATATATTTT	CASRLSSGNTIYF	NA	TRBV5-1	TRBJ1-3	NA
TGTGCCTGGAGTGTGGGGGGTACACTAATCGAAGCTTTCTTT	CAWSVGGTLIEAFF	NA	TRBV30	TRBJ1-1	NA
TGTGCCAGTAGCCGCCCCCAGGGCCCATATAGCAATCAGCCCCAGCATTTT	CASSRPQGPYSNQPQHF	NA	TRBV19	TRBJ1-5	NA
TGCGCCAGCAGCCAAGCATTGCCTAGCGACCGGGAGCTGTTTTTT	CASSQALPSDRELFF	NA	TRBV4-1	TRBJ2-2	NA
TGTGCCACCAGCAGAGAGGGACAGGGGAAAAACATTCAGTACTTC	CATSREGQGKNIQYF	NA	TRBV15	TRBJ2-4	TRBD1
TGTGCCAGCAGCCTTCGCTACGAGCAGTACTTC	CASSLRYEQYF	NA	TRBV11-1	TRBJ2-7	NA
TGTGCCAGTAGTATAGTTTGGCAGAATCACCCCCAGCATTTT	CASSIVWQNHPQHF	few	TRBV19	TRBJ1-5	NA
TGTGCCAGTAGGAGGGACAGGAGCACAGATACGCAGTATTTT	CASRRDRSTDTQYF	NA	TRBV19	TRBJ2-3	TRBD1
TGCGCCAGCAGCTTGGCGGGCGGGAGGTATGAGCAGTTCTTC	CASSLAGGRYEQFF	NA	TRBV5-1	TRBJ2-1	TRBD2
TGTGCCAGCAGCTTAACCGGGGGAACGAACACTGAAGCTTTCTTT	CASSLTGGTNTEAFF	NA	TRBV7-9	TRBJ1-1	NA
TGTGCCATCAGTGAGGTCAGGGAAACCGGGGAGCTGTTTTTT	CAISEVRETGELFF	few	TRBV10-3	TRBJ2-2	NA
TGCGCCAGCAGCTCGGGACAGGGGGCGAGTAATGAGCAGTTCTTC	CASSSGQGASNEQFF	few	TRBV5-1	TRBJ2-1	TRBD1
TGTGCCAGCAGCGGGGGACTAGCGGGAGTCACCGGGGAGCTGTTTTTT	CASSGGLAGVTGELFF	NA	TRBV7-9	TRBJ2-2	TRBD2
TGTGCCAGCACCATGGGAGTTCGGGCTGAAGCTTTCTTT	CASTMGVRAEAFF	NA	TRBV6-5	TRBJ1-1	NA
TGTGCCAGCAGGGGGGGAGGGACCGGCTTTCGGTTCGGCTACACCTTC	CASRGGGTGFRFGYTF	NA	TRBV27	TRBJ1-2	NA